This T cell receptor beta chain was captured by sequencing in a study of beta chain features in type 1 diabetes (dated 2018 in TCRdb). Describing the broader study: Patients and healthy donors did not differ in mean age, gender distribution, total cell number or subset yield. A total of around 110,000,000 sorted cells were examined across all samples, and RNA yield correlated strongly with the number of cells per subset. The study compared TCRB repertoires of sorted circulating CD4+ T cell subsets between recently diagnosed type 1 diabetes patients and matched healthy donors. Regulatory and stem cell-like memory subsets were obtained from only 8 patients and about 8 healthy donors, while naive and central memory subsets were obtained from all 28 donors. General findings and caveats noted by the study authors: A moderate but significant shortening of TCRB CDR3 length was observed in type 1 diabetes patients in all four CD4+ subsets. Because small numbers of individuals were included in the HLA sub-analyses, any influence of HLA type on TCRB rearrangement was left unresolved. Patients with type 1 diabetes made fewer insertions and deleted more nucleotides at VDJ recombination sites, implying thymic rearrangement abnormalities. PCR may preferentially amplify shorter templates, but because patient and control samples were amplified and corrected together, any resulting skew would affect both groups equally. Naive, central memory and regulatory TCRB repertoires appeared to be more similar among patients than among healthy donors. Because cDNA was sequenced instead of genomic DNA, highly expressing activated cells could be over-represented, though the groups showed no difference in activation or CD3 levels.

The High Capacity cDNA Reverse Transcription Kit was used to reverse transcribe all of the isolated RNA, meaning that expressed TCRB transcripts were what got sequenced. Naive, central memory and regulatory T cell samples underwent deep immunoSEQ sequencing, averaging about 3.5 million total reads per sample. Sorted cells were lysed in RLT buffer, and RNA was extracted using DNase-treated RNeasy Micro or Mini kits according to cell number. Each cell subset was processed separately to prevent cross-contamination, with patient and healthy donor samples processed together. The immunoSEQ multiplex PCR was used to amplify TCRB sequences from cDNA, yielding 87-bp fragments that span the CDR3 region. Sequencing of the amplicons was done on the Illumina HiSeq platform. In the source study's methods: Synthetic template baselines were used to correct PCR bias computationally, reads within Hamming distance 2 were collapsed, and singletons that could not be merged were discarded. Reads were aligned against IMGT to assign V, D and J genes, CDR3 length and insertions or deletions at six rearrangement sites. Within each subset, clonotype counts were normalized to the number of sorted cells before true diversity and Gini coefficients were calculated with the tcR R package. The overlap coefficient, calculated on TCRB nucleotide sequences, was used to measure repertoire sharing. As a proxy for the pre-selection repertoire, out-of-frame TCRB sequences from naive cells were analyzed. In TCRdb, the immuneACCESS table is reduced to in-frame sequences with V and J assigned. These tables do not hold every clone; where another copy was compared, an unresolved V gene accounts for under half, and the others remain unexplained. The DNA was the basis for D and trimming; V, J and clone size are from that table. For this sample the table gives around 430,000 clones, of which 30% were detected only once. The ten top clones hold more than 0.055% of the sample.

Each donor gave one peripheral blood draw, averaging about 100 mL, which was collected into heparinised tubes. A BD FACSAria II was used to sort naive, central memory, regulatory and stem cell-like memory CD4+ T cells with a panel that included CD45RO, CCR7, CD25, CD127, CD95 and CD27. A purity above 98% was achieved for all sorted populations. PBMCs were isolated right away by Lymphoprep density gradient centrifugation and were stained directly, without culture. Samples were stained and sorted in pairs, with one healthy donor and one patient per experiment, so that batch effects were minimized. Counted from cysteine to phenylalanine, this CDR3 has 17 amino acids. The read is trimmed to its CDR3 DNA, 51 bases read in frame from base 1. Germline trimming: 2 bases from V, 4 bases from J; junction bases outside gene matches: 10. The germline V gene encodes CDR1 SGHTA and CDR2 FQGNSA. Comment on this clone: What this receptor recognizes is not known. No base quality information exists; no much larger clone differs at one position.

This receptor was taken from a man aged 18 to 30 in good health. The sequenced material came from naive CD4+ T cells from blood. Per the publication, the cell subset or site label means: true naive CD4+ T cells. This chain joins TRBV7-2 to TRBJ2-1, with 8 bases in between that match TRBD2. The DNA sequence is given as TGTGCCAGCAGCTTACGCGTGGTCGCGGGGGGTTACAATGAGCAGTTCTTC. Translation gives CASSLRVVAGGYNEQFF. Where the CDR3 stops, the reference TRBV7-2 and TRBJ2-1 genes take over; the full variable domain is GAGVSQSPSNKVTEKGKDVELRCDPISGHTALYWYRQSLGQGLEFLIYFQGNSAPDKSGLPSDRFSAERTGGSVSTLTIQRTQQEDSAVYLCASSLRVVAGGYNEQFFGPGTRLTVL.